This T cell receptor (beta chain) originates from a study of blood T cell repertoires in COVID-19. V shed 5 bases and J 0 bases; nucleotides not matched to a gene: 2. The length of the CDR3 is 14 residues. Per germline, CDR1 SGHNT and CDR2 YENEEA. Only in-frame clones appear in the TCRdb table, and some are missing; sequencing was by immunoSEQ multiplex PCR. The sample contains roughly 150,000 clones, approximately 84% of which appear only once. The count of this clone is one. Sequencing was carried out using PBMCs or T cells enriched from blood (not recorded which). The rearrangement joins TRBV11-3 to TRBJ2-3, with 7 nucleotides matching TRBD2. The TCR sequence derives from a man aged 45 to 65 in a cohort exposed to, infected with or recovered from COVID-19 (not recorded which). CDR3 DNA sequence: TGTGCCAGCAGCCTGACTAGCAGCACAGATACGCAGTATTTT. This sequence encodes CASSLTSSTDTQYF.